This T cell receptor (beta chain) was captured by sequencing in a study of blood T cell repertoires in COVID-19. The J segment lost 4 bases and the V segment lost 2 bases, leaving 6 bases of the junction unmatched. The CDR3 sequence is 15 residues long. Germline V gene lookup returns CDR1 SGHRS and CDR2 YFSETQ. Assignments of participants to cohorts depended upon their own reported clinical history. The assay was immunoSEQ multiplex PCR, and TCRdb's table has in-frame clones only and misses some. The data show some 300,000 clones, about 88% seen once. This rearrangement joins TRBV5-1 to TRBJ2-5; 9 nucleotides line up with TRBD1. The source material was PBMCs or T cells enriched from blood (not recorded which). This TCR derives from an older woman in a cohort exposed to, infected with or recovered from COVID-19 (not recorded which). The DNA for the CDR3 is TGCGCCAGCAGCTTTGCACTGGACAGGGGAGAGACCCAGTACTTC. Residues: CASSFALDRGETQYF.